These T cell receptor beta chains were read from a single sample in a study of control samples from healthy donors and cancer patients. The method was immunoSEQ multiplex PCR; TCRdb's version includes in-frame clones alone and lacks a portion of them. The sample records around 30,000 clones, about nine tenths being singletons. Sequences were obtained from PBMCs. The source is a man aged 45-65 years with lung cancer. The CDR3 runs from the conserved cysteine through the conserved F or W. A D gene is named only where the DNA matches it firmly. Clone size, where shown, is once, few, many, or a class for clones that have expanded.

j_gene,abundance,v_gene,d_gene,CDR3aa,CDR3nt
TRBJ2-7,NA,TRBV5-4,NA,CASSASTTGLGREQYF,TGTGCCAGCAGCGCGTCGACTACAGGGTTGGGGCGGGAGCAGTACTTC
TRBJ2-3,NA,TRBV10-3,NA,CAISESRPSTDTQYF,TGTGCCATCAGTGAGTCGCGGCCGAGCACAGATACGCAGTATTTT
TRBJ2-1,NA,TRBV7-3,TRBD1,CASSVQGLGDEQFF,TGTGCCAGCAGCGTACAGGGGCTAGGGGATGAGCAGTTCTTC
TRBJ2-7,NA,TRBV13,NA,CASSFLISREQYF,TGTGCCAGCAGCTTCTTAATCTCCCGTGAGCAGTACTTC
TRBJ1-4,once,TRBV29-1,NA,CSGGSPLEKLFF,TGCAGCGGCGGGTCCCCCCTTGAAAAACTGTTTTTT
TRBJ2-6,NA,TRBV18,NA,CASSPERSGANVLTF,TGTGCCAGCTCACCAGAAAGGTCTGGGGCCAACGTCCTGACTTTC
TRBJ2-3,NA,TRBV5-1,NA,CASSLGQELTDTQYF,TGCGCCAGCAGCTTGGGCCAGGAGCTCACAGATACGCAGTATTTT
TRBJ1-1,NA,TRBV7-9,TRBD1,CASSLDRGSTEAFF,TGTGCCAGCAGCTTGGACAGGGGCAGCACTGAAGCTTTCTTT
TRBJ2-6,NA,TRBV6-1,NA,CASSASYISGANVLTF,TGTGCCAGCAGTGCAAGCTATATCTCTGGGGCCAACGTCCTGACTTTC
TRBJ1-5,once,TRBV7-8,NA,CASSLEAASNQPQHF,TGTGCCAGCAGCTTAGAAGCAGCGAGCAATCAGCCCCAGCATTTT
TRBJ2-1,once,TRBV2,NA,CASMPRGVYNEQFF,TGTGCCAGCATGCCCAGGGGGGTTTACAATGAGCAGTTCTTC
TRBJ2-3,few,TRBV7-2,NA,CASSAGITQYF,TGTGCCAGCAGCGCGGGGATTACGCAGTATTTT
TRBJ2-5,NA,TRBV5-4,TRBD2,CASSLMSSGVKETQYF,TGTGCCAGCAGCTTGATGAGTAGCGGGGTAAAAGAGACCCAGTACTTC
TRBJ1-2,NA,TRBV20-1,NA,CSVRVQGGYTF,TGCAGTGTCAGGGTACAGGGTGGCTACACCTTC
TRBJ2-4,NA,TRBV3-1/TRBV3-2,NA,CASSMTVPFARKNIQYF,TGTGCCAGCAGCATGACGGTCCCATTTGCAAGAAAAAACATTCAGTACTTC
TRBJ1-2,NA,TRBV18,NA,CASSPGYNYGYTF,TGTGCCAGCTCACCAGGGTACAACTATGGCTACACCTTC
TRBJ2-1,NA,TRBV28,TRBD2,CASSLLAGGPKQFF,TGTGCCAGCAGTTTACTAGCGGGGGGGCCCAAGCAGTTCTTC
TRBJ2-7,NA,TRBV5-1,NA,CASSLAGTSYEQYF,TGCGCCAGCAGCTTGGCAGGAACTTCCTACGAGCAGTACTTC
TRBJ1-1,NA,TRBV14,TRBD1,CASSLTGEAFF,TGTGCCAGCAGCTTGACAGGGGAGGCTTTCTTT
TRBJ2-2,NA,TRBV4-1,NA,CASSQASANTGELFF,TGCGCCAGCAGCCAAGCTAGCGCGAACACCGGGGAGCTGTTTTTT
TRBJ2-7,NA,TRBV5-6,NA,CASSLVPQGTYEQYF,TGTGCCAGCAGCTTGGTCCCACAGGGAACCTACGAGCAGTACTTC
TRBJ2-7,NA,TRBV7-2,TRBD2,CASSLEVAGPYEQYF,TGTGCCAGCAGCTTAGAGGTAGCGGGGCCCTACGAGCAGTACTTC
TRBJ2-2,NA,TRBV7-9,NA,CASSLKGTANTGELFF,TGTGCCAGCAGCTTGAAAGGGACGGCGAACACCGGGGAGCTGTTTTTT
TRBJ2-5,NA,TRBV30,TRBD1,CAWSTGAAETQYF,TGTGCCTGGAGTACAGGGGCGGCAGAGACCCAGTACTTC
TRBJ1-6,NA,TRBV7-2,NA,CASSLSYSPLHF,TGTGCCAGCAGCTTATCGTATTCACCCCTCCACTTT
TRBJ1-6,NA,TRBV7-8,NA,CASSNRPKTPSPLHF,TGTGCCAGCAGCAACCGCCCCAAAACCCCGTCACCCCTCCACTTT
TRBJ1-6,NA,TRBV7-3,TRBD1,CASSPGGEAPLHF,TGTGCCAGCAGCCCAGGGGGCGAGGCACCCCTCCACTTT